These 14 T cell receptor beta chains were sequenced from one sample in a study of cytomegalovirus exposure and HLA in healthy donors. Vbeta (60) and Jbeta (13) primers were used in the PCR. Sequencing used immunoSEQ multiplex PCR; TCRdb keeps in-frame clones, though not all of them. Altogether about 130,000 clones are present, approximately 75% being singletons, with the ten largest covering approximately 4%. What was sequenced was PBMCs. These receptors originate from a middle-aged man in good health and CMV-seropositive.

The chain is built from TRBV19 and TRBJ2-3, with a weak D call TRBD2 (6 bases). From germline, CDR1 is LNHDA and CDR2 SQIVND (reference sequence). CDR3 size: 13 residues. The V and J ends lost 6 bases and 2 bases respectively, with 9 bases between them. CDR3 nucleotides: TGTGCCAGTAGAAGGGACTCCACAGATACGCAGTATTTT. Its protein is CASRRDSTDTQYF.

The CDR3, as DNA: TGCGCCAGCAGCACCGCACCTACAGGGGCAGATACGCAGTATTTT. Encoded protein: CASSTAPTGADTQYF. V usage is TRBV5-1 and J usage is TRBJ2-3; 7 bases fit TRBD1. After removal of 4 bases from V and 4 bases from J, the junction contained 9 bases not matched to a gene. CDR3 length: 15 amino acids. Germline CDR1 reads SGHRS; CDR2 reads YFSETQ.

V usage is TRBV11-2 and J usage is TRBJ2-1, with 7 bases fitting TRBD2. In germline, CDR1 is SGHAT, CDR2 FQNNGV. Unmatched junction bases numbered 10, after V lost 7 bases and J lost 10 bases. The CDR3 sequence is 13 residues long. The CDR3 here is CASTRDYRWEQFF. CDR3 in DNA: TGTGCCAGCACTAGGGACTACCGATGGGAGCAGTTCTTC.

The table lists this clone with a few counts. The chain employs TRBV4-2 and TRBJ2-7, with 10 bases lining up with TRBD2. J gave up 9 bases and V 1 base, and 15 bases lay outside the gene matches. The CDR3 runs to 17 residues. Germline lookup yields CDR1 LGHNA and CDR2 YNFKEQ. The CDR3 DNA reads TGTGCCAGCAGCCAAGGTGTGGGACTAGCGTCGTCCGTGGGGCAGTACTTC. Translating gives CASSQGVGLASSVGQYF.

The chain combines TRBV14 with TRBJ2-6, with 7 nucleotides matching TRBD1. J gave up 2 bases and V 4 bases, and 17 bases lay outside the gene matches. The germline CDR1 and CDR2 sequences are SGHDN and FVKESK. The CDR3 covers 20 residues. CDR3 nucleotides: TGTGCCAGCAGCCCTAGGAGGACAGGAGTTGCTCTCGCTGGGGCCAACGTCCTGACTTTC. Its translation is CASSPRRTGVALAGANVLTF.

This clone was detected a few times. The CDR3 is CASPGLTYNEQFF. CDR3 bases: TGTGCCAGCCCGGGACTCACCTACAATGAGCAGTTCTTC. The chain is built from TRBV28 and TRBJ2-1; possibly TRBD2 for D (6 bases). V was trimmed by 8 bases and J by 2 bases, leaving 10 bases between them. This CDR3 region has 13 residues. Germline CDR1 reads MDHEN; CDR2 reads SYDVKM.

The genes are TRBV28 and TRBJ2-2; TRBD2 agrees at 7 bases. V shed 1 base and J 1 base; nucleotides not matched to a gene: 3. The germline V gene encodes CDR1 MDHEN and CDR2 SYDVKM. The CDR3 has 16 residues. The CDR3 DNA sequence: TGTGCCAGCAGTTTATTGTCTAGCGGGAACACCGGGGAGCTGTTTTTT. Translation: CASSLLSSGNTGELFF.

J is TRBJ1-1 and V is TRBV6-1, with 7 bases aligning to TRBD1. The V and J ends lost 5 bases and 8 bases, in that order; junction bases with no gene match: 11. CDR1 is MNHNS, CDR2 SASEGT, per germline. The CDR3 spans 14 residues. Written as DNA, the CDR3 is TGTGCCAGCAGTAAACGGGGACAGCCCCTCGAAGCTTTCTTT. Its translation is CASSKRGQPLEAFF.

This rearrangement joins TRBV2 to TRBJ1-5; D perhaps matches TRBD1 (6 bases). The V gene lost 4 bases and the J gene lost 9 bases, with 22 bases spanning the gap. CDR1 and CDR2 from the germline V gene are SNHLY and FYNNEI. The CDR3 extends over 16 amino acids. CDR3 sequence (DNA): TGTGCCAGCAGTGGGTTTACACAGGGATCCCGAGTGCCCCAGCATTTT. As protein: CASSGFTQGSRVPQHF.

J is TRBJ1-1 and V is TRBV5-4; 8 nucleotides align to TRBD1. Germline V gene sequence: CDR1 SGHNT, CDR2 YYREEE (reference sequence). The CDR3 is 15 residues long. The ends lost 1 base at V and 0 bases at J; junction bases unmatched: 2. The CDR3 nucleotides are TGTGCCAGCAGCTTGCGACAGGGGCTGAACACTGAAGCTTTCTTT. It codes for CASSLRQGLNTEAFF.

CDR3 coding DNA: TGTGCCAGCAGCTGGACAGGGGGGGACGAAAAACTGTTTTTT. It specifies CASSWTGGDEKLFF. The rearrangement uses TRBV5-6 and TRBJ1-4, with 10 bases that match TRBD1. The germline gives CDR1 SGHDT, CDR2 YYEEEE. This CDR3 is built from 14 residues. Unmatched junction bases numbered 4, after V lost 3 bases and J lost 8 bases.

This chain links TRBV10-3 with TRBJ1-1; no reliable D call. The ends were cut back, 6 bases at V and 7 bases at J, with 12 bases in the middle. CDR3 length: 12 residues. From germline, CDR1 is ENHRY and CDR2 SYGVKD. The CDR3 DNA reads TGTGCCATCAGCTTAGGAGACGGTGAAGCTTTCTTT. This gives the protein CAISLGDGEAFF.

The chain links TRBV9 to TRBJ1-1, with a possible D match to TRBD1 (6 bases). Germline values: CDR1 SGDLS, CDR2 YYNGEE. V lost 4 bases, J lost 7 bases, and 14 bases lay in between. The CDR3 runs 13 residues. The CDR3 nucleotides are TGTGCCAGCAGCACAAGCATGACAGGTGAAGCTTTCTTT. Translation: CASSTSMTGEAFF.

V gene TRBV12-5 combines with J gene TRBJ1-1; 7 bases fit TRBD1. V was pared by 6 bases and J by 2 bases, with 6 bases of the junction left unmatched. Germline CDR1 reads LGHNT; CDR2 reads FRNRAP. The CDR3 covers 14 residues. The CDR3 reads CASGAGTDNTEAFF. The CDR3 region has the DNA TGTGCTAGTGGCGCCGGGACAGATAACACTGAAGCTTTCTTT.